This T cell receptor beta chain came from a study of T cells in Graves' hyperthyroidism and ophthalmopathy. Study conclusions and caveats: Appearing also in blood were most of the thyroid clonotypes expanded above 0.001. For ophthalmopathy, model prediction preceded onset by a median approximately 6 months.

This clonotype was seen a handful of times. Its antigen is not identified. The CDR3 sequence is 15 residues long. CDR1 and CDR2 from the germline V gene are SGDLS and YYNGEE. V gave up 4 bases and J gave up 1 base; unmatched junction bases: 4. Regions amplified from RNA transcripts were the TCR beta CDR3 regions. An initial round of RT-PCR targeting the TCR CDR3 relied on the HTBI primer set. TCRdb re-called the multiplex PCR reads with MiXCR, one entry per CDR3 protein. This sample has hundreds of thousands of distinct CDR3 sequences; approximately 16% occur once, and the top ten carry 15% to 20%. This receptor was taken from a woman aged 18-30 years with Graves' hyperthyroidism. The V call is TRBV9, the J call TRBJ2-3, with 9 nucleotides matching TRBD1. Sequencing input: blood. This chain's CDR3 is CASSTRTGGTDTQYF. DNA of the CDR3: TGTGCCAGCAGCACCCGGACAGGGGGCACAGATACGCAGTATTTT.